In this sample, the clone carrying this T cell receptor beta chain turned up many times. Its antigen remains unknown. Each donor who had ophthalmopathy showed moderate-to-severe activity, a CAS of ≥3, a NOSPECS of ≥4, and a duration under 3 months. Diagnosis relied on clinical symptoms, serum thyroxine, TRAb, thyroid ultrasound and orbital computed tomography. This sample is part of a study of Graves' ophthalmopathy and Graves' hyperthyroidism. Deletions cut 0 bases from V and 1 base from J, with 7 bases between. The germline V gene has CDR1 SGHRS and CDR2 YFSETQ. This CDR3 is built from 14 residues. Findings of the study overall: The authors also found most expanded thyroid clonotypes above 0.001 frequency in blood. The model flagged ophthalmopathy progression at approximately 66% sensitivity and 72.22% specificity.

Beta-chain TCR CDR3 regions were amplified from RNA transcripts. HTBI primers primed a first-round RT-PCR, and a second-round multiplex PCR followed. TCRdb recomputed calls from the multiplex PCR reads with MiXCR, one row per CDR3 protein. The table shows under 350,000 distinct CDR3 sequences, with roughly 15% occurring only once. The TCR sequence derives from an adult man with Graves' ophthalmopathy. What was sequenced was peripheral blood. The rearrangement uses TRBV5-1 and TRBJ2-5; no reliable D call. CDR3 coding DNA: TGCGCCAGCAGCTTGGATGGATTCCAAGAGACCCAGTACTTC. Its protein product is CASSLDGFQETQYF.